These T cell receptor beta chains were read from a single sample in a study of tumor-infiltrating lymphocytes in primary liver carcinoma. TCRdb reanalysed the multiplex PCR reads using MiXCR and keeps one entry per CDR3 protein. The table shows approximately 100,000 distinct CDR3 sequences, with more than 65% occurring only once. The sequenced sample consisted of liver tumor tissue from sampling region 2. These receptors were taken from a woman in her sixties with primary liver carcinoma and hepatitis B virus infection. The CDR3 runs from the conserved cysteine through the conserved F or W. A D gene is named only where the DNA matches it firmly. A clone size is listed for some rows: how often the clone was seen (once, few, many), or a class if it is expanded.

v_gene	j_gene	abundance	d_gene	CDR3nt	CDR3aa
TRBV19	TRBJ2-2	-	-	TGTGCCAGTAGTGCCCGGGACGGCTACACCGGGGAGCTGTTTTTT	CASSARDGYTGELFF
TRBV6-1	TRBJ1-5	-	-	TGTGCCAGCAGAGATAAGGGAACAGAGTTTCAGCCTCAGCATTTT	CASRDKGTEFQPQHF
TRBV11-3	TRBJ2-7	-	-	TGTGCCAGCAGCCCCGGGCTCGGGGAAGCCTACGGGAAGTACTTC	CASSPGLGEAYGKYF
TRBV5-6	TRBJ1-2	-	-	TGTGCCAGCTGTTTGGGAGGGGGAGCAACGAACTATGGCTACACCTTC	CASCLGGGATNYGYTF
TRBV28	TRBJ2-5	many	TRBD2	TGTGCCAGCAGCTCACTAGCGGGAAGGCAAGAGACCCAGTACTTC	CASSSLAGRQETQYF
TRBV7-9	TRBJ1-1	many	-	TGTGCCAGCAGCTTGTCCGGGGCTGGTCTATCTGAAGCTTTCTTT	CASSLSGAGLSEAFF
TRBV6-1	TRBJ1-3	-	-	TGTGCCTGCATCGAGCGGGCTGGAAACACCATATATTTT	CACIERAGNTIYF
TRBV6-5	TRBJ1-1	-	TRBD1	TGTGCCAGCAGGGGACAGGCTGAAGCTTTCTTT	CASRGQAEAFF
TRBV29-1	TRBJ2-7	-	TRBD2	TGCAGCTTGGGGGGGACTAGCAGCGACGAGCAATACTTC	CSLGGTSSDEQYF
TRBV11-2	TRBJ2-7	-	TRBD2	TGTACCAGTACGACTCCTGGGCGGGAGGCAAGGGGGGAGCTGTACTTC	CTSTTPGREARGELYF
TRBV6-1	TRBJ2-2	-	TRBD1	TGTGCCATCAGTACAGGGGGTAGCACCGGGGACCCGTTTTTT	CAISTGGSTGDPFF
TRBV5-6	TRBJ2-2	-	-	TGTGCCAGCAGCTTATTCGGGATAGCCACCGGGGAGCTGTTTTTT	CASSLFGIATGELFF
TRBV7-8	TRBJ2-4	many	-	TGTGCCAGCAGCTTAGAAGGGATCGCCAAAAACATTCAGTACTTC	CASSLEGIAKNIQYF
TRBV5-4	TRBJ2-3	-	TRBD2	TGTGCCAGCAGCTTGTATACTAGCGGTGACACAGATACGCAGTATTTT	CASSLYTSGDTDTQYF
TRBV12-3/TRBV12-4	TRBJ2-7	many	TRBD2	TGTGCCAGCAGTTTGACGGGAGGGGGCTACGAGCAGTACTTC	CASSLTGGGYEQYF
TRBV28	TRBJ2-2	-	TRBD2	TGTACCGGCAGTTCCCGGACTAGCGAAACTGAGAACACCGGGGAGCTGTTTTTT	CTGSSRTSETENTGELFF
TRBV29-1	TRBJ2-1	medium-sized	-	TGCAGCTCCTACTACAATGAGCAGTTCTTC	CSSYYNEQFF
TRBV5-6	TRBJ1-2	many	TRBD1	TGTGCCAGCAGCCGGGACAGTAACTATGGCTACACCTTC	CASSRDSNYGYTF
TRBV11-2	TRBJ1-2	large	-	TGTGCCAGCAGCTTAACAATACAGGGAGATGGTGGCTACACCTTC	CASSLTIQGDGGYTF
TRBV29-1	TRBJ2-5	once	-	TGCAGTGTTGAAGGCCCGACAGGATCCATTGAGGCCCAGTACTTC	CSVEGPTGSIEAQYF
TRBV6-1	TRBJ2-2	once	-	TGTGCCAGCAGTGAAGGGGATCTGTATACCGTGGAGCTGTTTTTT	CASSEGDLYTVELFF
TRBV11-2	TRBJ2-2	few	-	TGTGCCAGCAGTACGACATGGCAGAACACCGGGAAGCTGTTTTTT	CASSTTWQNTGKLFF
TRBV10-3	TRBJ1-1	-	-	TGTACCATCACGAGAGGGACGGCTATGAACACTGAAGCTTTCTTT	CTITRGTAMNTEAFF
TRBV6-5	TRBJ2-1	many	TRBD1	TGTGCCAGCAGTTACCTAAGGGACAGGGGGGGGAGTGAGCAGTTCTTC	CASSYLRDRGGSEQFF
TRBV6-1	TRBJ2-1	-	-	TGTACCAGCAGTCGGGAGACTAGGGTAGGCAAGCAGTTCTTC	CTSSRETRVGKQFF
TRBV25-1	TRBJ1-4	-	-	TGTGCCAGCAGTGACTCCGCAGTCACAACTAATGAAAAACTGTTCTTT	CASSDSAVTTNEKLFF
TRBV6-5	TRBJ2-7	-	-	TGTGCCAGCAGTTACTCGTCAGCTCGCTCCTACGAGCAGTACTTT	CASSYSSARSYEQYF
TRBV11-2	TRBJ2-7	-	-	TGTGCCAGCAGCTTCAGTCGGGGTTACGAGCAGTACTTC	CASSFSRGYEQYF
TRBV28	TRBJ1-5	many	TRBD1	TGTGCCAGCAGACCTCAGGGGGAAGTACAGCCCCAGCATTTT	CASRPQGEVQPQHF
TRBV2	TRBJ1-5	-	TRBD1	TGTGCCAGCAACTGGACAGGGACTAATGGTCAGCCTCAGCATTTT	CASNWTGTNGQPQHF
TRBV20-1	TRBJ1-2	-	-	TGCAGTGTTTGGACTGGGGGCTACACCTTC	CSVWTGGYTF
TRBV28	TRBJ1-4	many	-	TGTGCCAGCAGCGGGACCTCAACTAATGAAAAACTGTTTTTT	CASSGTSTNEKLFF
TRBV11-3	TRBJ2-1	-	-	TGTGCCAGTAGCTTAGGAGATAGCAATGAGCTGTTCTTC	CASSLGDSNELFF
TRBV12-3/TRBV12-4	TRBJ2-5	many	TRBD1	TGTGCCAGCAGTTTAGCGGGACAGGGGGCCAGGGAGACCCAGTACTTC	CASSLAGQGARETQYF
TRBV11-2	TRBJ2-1	-	-	TGTGCCAGCAGCTTTACACCACTGAGGAGCTCCTACAATGGGCGGTTCTTC	CASSFTPLRSSYNGRFF
TRBV11-2	TRBJ2-5	-	-	TGTCCCAGCAGCTTAGACTCCGGTCCCGGGACCCGGTACTTC	CPSSLDSGPGTRYF
TRBV29-1	TRBJ2-1	-	-	TGCAATGTTGAGACCTACAATGAGCAGTTCTTC	CNVETYNEQFF
TRBV11-1	TRBJ2-2	-	-	TGTGCCAGCAGTTCGAGCCTTGACACCGGGGAGCCGTTTTTT	CASSSSLDTGEPFF
TRBV11-2	TRBJ2-3	-	TRBD2	TGTGCCAGTAACATGGGACTAGCGGGGCCGGTCACAGATACGCAGTATTTT	CASNMGLAGPVTDTQYF
TRBV29-1	TRBJ2-4	many	TRBD1	TGCAGCGTTGAATATTCTGGGACAGGGAGGAACATTCAGTACTTC	CSVEYSGTGRNIQYF
TRBV5-4	TRBJ2-7	-	-	TGTGTCTGCAGCTTTTCAGTCTCCACCTACGAGCAGTACTTC	CVCSFSVSTYEQYF
TRBV5-6	TRBJ2-3	many	TRBD2	TGTGCCAGCAGCTGGGTAGGGTTTTCGGGAGGGCCAACAGATACGCAGTATTTT	CASSWVGFSGGPTDTQYF
TRBV11-2	TRBJ2-4	-	-	TGTGCTTCCGGGGTCAGCCCCTTAGCCAATAACATTCAATACTTC	CASGVSPLANNIQYF
TRBV4-2	TRBJ2-3	-	-	TGTTCCAGCAGCCAAGGGGGACTGGCCGAAGGTACGCAATATTTT	CSSSQGGLAEGTQYF
TRBV18	TRBJ2-5	medium-sized	TRBD1	TGTGCCAGCAGCCGGGACAGGGAAGAGACCCAGTACTTC	CASSRDREETQYF
TRBV11-2	TRBJ2-3	-	TRBD2	TGTGCCAGCAAACTGATAGGTAGCGGGCGGAATACGCAGTATTTT	CASKLIGSGRNTQYF